This TCR beta chain was sequenced for a study of technical replicates of blood from several donors. CDR1 MGHRA and CDR2 YSYEKL come from the germline V gene. Trimming cost V 1 base and J 8 bases; bases outside gene matches: 5. The CDR3 spans 15 residues. Profiled with immunoSEQ multiplex PCR; TCRdb holds only in-frame clones, not every one. The table shows 91,000 or so clones, with 95% occurring only once. Sequences were obtained from T cells isolated from PBMCs. This TCR came from a human donor in good health. The J gene is TRBJ1-4, the V gene TRBV4-1; 9 nucleotides line up with TRBD1. For the CDR3, the DNA is TGCGCCAGCAGCCAAGGGACAGGGGAGGTAGAAAAACTGTTTTTT. The encoded protein is CASSQGTGEVEKLFF.